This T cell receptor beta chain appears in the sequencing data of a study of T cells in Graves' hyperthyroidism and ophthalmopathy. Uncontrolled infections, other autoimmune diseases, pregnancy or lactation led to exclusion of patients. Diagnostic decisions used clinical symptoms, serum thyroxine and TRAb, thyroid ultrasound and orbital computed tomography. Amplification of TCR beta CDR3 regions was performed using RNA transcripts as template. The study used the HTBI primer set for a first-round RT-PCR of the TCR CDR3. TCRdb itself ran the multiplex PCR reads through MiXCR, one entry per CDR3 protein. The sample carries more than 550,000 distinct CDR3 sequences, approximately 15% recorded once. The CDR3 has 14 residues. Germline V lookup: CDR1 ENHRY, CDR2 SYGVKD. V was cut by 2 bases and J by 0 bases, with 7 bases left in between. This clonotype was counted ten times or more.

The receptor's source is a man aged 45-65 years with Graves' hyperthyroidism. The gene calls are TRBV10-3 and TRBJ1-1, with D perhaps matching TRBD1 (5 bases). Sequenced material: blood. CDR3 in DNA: TGTGCCATCAGTGAGACAGGTGTGAACACTGAAGCTTTCTTT. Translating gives CAISETGVNTEAFF.